Each of the 27 T cell receptor beta chains below was sequenced from the same sample in a study of blood T cells in healthy people across ages. Sample-barcoded 5' priming and a J-beta primer mix drove a second PCR of roughly 6 to 12 cycles. Each CDR3 protein gets one entry after TCRdb re-called the 5' RACE reads with MiXCR. Of some 1.5 million distinct CDR3 sequences in the sample, roughly 28% were seen once. What was sequenced was blood. The receptors were sampled from a woman aged 25 to 39 in good health.

V and J are TRBV3-1 and TRBJ1-1; maybe TRBD1 (5 bases). V lost 0 bases and J 1 base, leaving 9 bases between the germline ends. The CDR3 runs to 15 residues. Germline values: CDR1 LGHDT, CDR2 YNNKEL (reference sequence). The CDR3 DNA reads as TGTGCCAGCAGCCAAGATTCCGGGGGGAACACTGAAGCTTTCTTT. Protein: CASSQDSGGNTEAFF.

This clonotype came up a few times. The chain combines TRBV29-1 with TRBJ2-3; 7 bases line up with TRBD1. Germline assignment: CDR1 SQVTM and CDR2 ANQGSEA. The V and J ends lost 7 bases and 0 bases, in that order; junction bases with no gene match: 7. This CDR3 is built from 14 residues. The CDR3 reads CSGAQGLSTDTQYF. The CDR3 DNA is TGCAGCGGGGCACAGGGGCTTAGCACAGATACGCAGTATTTT.

V and J are TRBV29-1 and TRBJ1-1; D gene ambiguous. Germline values: CDR1 SQVTM, CDR2 ANQGSEA. Trimming removed 3 bases from V and 1 base from J, with 12 bases in between. The CDR3 is 14 residues long. This CDR3 is CSVDSSQSNTEAFF. The DNA of the CDR3 is TGCAGCGTTGATTCTAGCCAATCGAACACTGAAGCTTTCTTT.

For this clonotype: This could be a read error, since a much larger clone is one nucleotide away. The chain uses TRBV7-9 and TRBJ2-5, with 13 bases matching TRBD2. Germline V gene sequence: CDR1 SEHNR, CDR2 FQNEAQ (reference sequence). CDR3 size: 15 residues. CDR3 amino acids: CASSTGLAGEETLYF. The CDR3 nucleotides read TGTGCCAGCAGCACCGGACTAGCGGGAGAAGAGACCCTGTACTTC.

The gene calls are TRBV15 and TRBJ2-2, with D possibly TRBD2 on 5 matching bases. The CDR3 runs 17 residues. The V gene lost 8 bases and the J gene lost 0 bases, with 19 bases spanning the gap. Germline V CDR1 and CDR2: LNHNV, YYDKDF (reference sequence). The CDR3, as DNA: TGTGCCACCGGAGGCGCCTCGTTTAACCCGAACACCGGGGAGCTGTTTTTT. It codes for CATGGASFNPNTGELFF.

This clonotype was counted between two and nine times. A read error is possible here, since a much larger clone lies one base away. The chain employs TRBV20-1 and TRBJ2-5; possibly TRBD1 for D (5 bases). The DNA end is more similar to TRBJ2-7, so the J call may be wrong. The CDR3 covers 13 residues. Germline V gene lookup returns CDR1 DFQATT and CDR2 SNEGSKA (reference sequence). The CDR3 reads CSARWGGVYEQYF. The CDR3 DNA is TGCAGTGCTAGATGGGGCGGTGTCTACGAGCAGTACTTC.

This clonotype was counted many times. The chain joins TRBV20-1 to TRBJ2-7, with D unclear. With 0 bases removed from V and 3 bases from J, the gap between germline ends came to 9 bases. Germline CDR1 DFQATT, CDR2 SNEGSKA (reference sequence). CDR3 length: 13 amino acids. The chain's CDR3 is CSARDLRFYEQYF. CDR3 sequence (DNA): TGCAGTGCTAGAGATTTAAGGTTCTACGAGCAGTACTTC.

The V call is TRBV4-1, the J call TRBJ1-2; TRBD1 might be the D (5 bases). This CDR3 spans 16 amino acids. The germline V gene has CDR1 MGHRA and CDR2 YSYEKL. Trimming stripped 1 base from V and 5 bases from J, with 17 bases between. The DNA for the CDR3 is TGCGCCAGCAGCCAAGCGCCGGGGCGGAGAATTTATGGCTACACCTTC. Translating gives CASSQAPGRRIYGYTF.

In DNA form, the CDR3 reads TGCAGCCCAAGGTTGCCAGGGGTCACAGATACGCAGTATTTT. Its translation is CSPRLPGVTDTQYF. The rearrangement links TRBV20-1 to TRBJ2-3; D might be TRBD1 (6 bases). The CDR3 loop spans 14 amino acids. Per germline, CDR1 DFQATT and CDR2 SNEGSKA (reference sequence).

The chain is built from TRBV4-3 and TRBJ2-1; 13 nucleotides align to TRBD2. There are 16 residues in the CDR3. The germline V gene encodes CDR1 LGHNA and CDR2 YSLEER. The junction had 6 bases not matched to a gene; V was cut back by 2 bases and J by 8 bases. CDR3 residues: CASSQRTSGSVDEQFF. The DNA of the CDR3 is TGCGCCAGCAGCCAAAGGACTAGCGGGAGTGTGGATGAGCAGTTCTTC.

A word on this clonotype: A much larger clone sits a single nucleotide away, making a read error possible. The genes are TRBV3-1 and TRBJ2-5, with 7 bases matching TRBD1. The CDR3 runs to 14 residues. Germline CDR1 and CDR2: LGHDT and YNNKEL (reference sequence). Here the CDR3 reads CVSSQMTGQETQYF. The CDR3, as DNA: TGTGTCAGCAGCCAGATGACAGGGCAAGAGACCCAGTACTTC.

This clonotype was counted many times. This sequence joins TRBV10-2 and TRBJ2-7, with 8 bases lining up with TRBD2. This CDR3 has 13 residues. The V segment lost 4 bases and the J segment 7 bases; nucleotides outside the gene matches: 6. CDR1 and CDR2 from the germline V gene are WSHSY and SAAADI. CDR3 in DNA: TGCGCCAGCAGTGGGACTAGCTGGGAGGAGCAGTACTTC. Translation: CASSGTSWEEQYF.

The rearrangement joins TRBV7-2 to TRBJ2-4, with TRBD2 identical over 10 bases. CDR1 SGHTA and CDR2 FQGNSA come from the germline V gene. This CDR3 has 17 residues. The V and J ends lost 5 bases and 0 bases, in that order; junction bases with no gene match: 7. The CDR3 protein is CASSQIGLAVAKNIQYF. The CDR3 DNA follows: TGTGCCAGCAGCCAAATAGGACTAGCGGTAGCCAAAAACATTCAGTACTTC.

V and J are TRBV28 and TRBJ1-1, with D perhaps TRBD1 (5 bases). From germline, CDR1 is MDHEN and CDR2 SYDVKM. Trimming took off 6 bases at V and 6 bases at J, with 23 bases between the two ends. CDR3 length: 16 residues. This CDR3 reads CASSSLGTPYLPEAFF. CDR3 coding DNA: TGTGCCAGCAGCTCCCTCGGGACCCCTTACCTCCCTGAAGCTTTCTTT.

The chain's CDR3 is CASSLQGGLRGYTF. In DNA, the CDR3 is TGCGCCAGCAGCTTGCAGGGGGGGTTACGCGGCTACACCTTC. This sequence joins TRBV5-1 and TRBJ1-2; 7 bases fit TRBD1. CDR3 length: 14 residues. Per the germline V gene, CDR1 is SGHRS and CDR2 is YFSETQ. V shed 1 base and J 8 bases; nucleotides not matched to a gene: 8.

This clonotype occurred a few times. The chain joins TRBV5-5 to TRBJ2-3; 9 bases line up with TRBD2. After removal of 4 bases from V and 3 bases from J, the junction contained 12 bases not matched to a gene. There are 17 residues in the CDR3. Germline lookup yields CDR1 SGHKS and CDR2 YYEKEE (reference sequence). Here the CDR3 DNA reads TGTGCCAGCAGCCTCGAGGGGAGCGGGGGGTTAACAGATACGCAGTATTTT. It codes for CASSLEGSGGLTDTQYF.

In its sample, this clonotype was seen once. The rearrangement uses TRBV7-2 and TRBJ2-3; TRBD2 matches at 8 bases. The CDR3 has 17 amino acids. The V gene's germline CDR1 is SGHTA and CDR2 FQGNSA. Unmatched junction bases numbered 13, after V lost 5 bases and J lost 3 bases. This CDR3 is CASSPYRSAGVTDTQYF. CDR3 nucleotides: TGTGCCAGCAGCCCCTATCGTTCAGCGGGAGTGACAGATACGCAGTATTTT.

Of note for this clonotype: Being one base from a much bigger clone, this may be a read error. The V gene is TRBV5-1, the J gene TRBJ2-7, with D possibly TRBD2 on 6 matching bases. The CDR3 has 15 amino acids. Germline loops: CDR1 SGHRS, CDR2 YFSETQ. This chain's CDR3 is CASSPLTGGAYKQYF. For the CDR3, the DNA is TGCGCCAGCAGCCCTCTCACAGGAGGGGCCTACAAGCAGTACTTC. Looking up the rest from reference TRBV5-1 and TRBJ2-7 gives the full variable domain: KAGVTQTPRYLIKTRGQQVTLSCSPISGHRSVSWYQQTPGQGLQFLFEYFSETQRNKGNFPGRFSGRQFSNSRSEMNVSTLELGDSALYLCASSPLTGGAYKQYFGPGTRLTVT.

This clonotype has more than one count but fewer than ten. This rearrangement joins TRBV20-1 to TRBJ2-5; D is ambiguous. The germline CDR1 and CDR2 sequences are DFQATT and SNEGSKA (reference sequence). This CDR3 has 14 residues. The ends were cut back, 0 bases at V and 11 bases at J, with 19 bases in the middle. The CDR3 coding sequence is TGCAGTGCTAGAGATGTCCGGACCAACAATGAGCAGTACTTC. Translating gives CSARDVRTNNEQYF.

This clonotype was seen at least ten times. The chain links TRBV27 to TRBJ2-7, with D possibly TRBD2 on 6 matching bases. CDR1 MNHEY and CDR2 SMNVEV come from the germline V gene (reference sequence). The length of the CDR3 is 14 residues. Deletions cut 2 bases from V and 4 bases from J, with 12 bases between. The CDR3 here is CASSLGGMGYEQYF. CDR3 nucleotides: TGTGCCAGCAGTTTAGGAGGGATGGGTTACGAGCAGTACTTC.

This clonotype has at least ten counts. V gene TRBV2 combines with J gene TRBJ2-3, with 9 bases matching TRBD1. Germline V gene lookup returns CDR1 SNHLY and CDR2 FYNNEI. The CDR3 length is 15 residues. V trimming: 6 bases; J trimming: 3 bases; junction bases outside the gene matches: 7. The DNA for the CDR3 is TGTGCCAGCAGCTTCGGGACAGGGCGGACAGATACGCAGTATTTT. It translates to CASSFGTGRTDTQYF.

The chain links TRBV12-3 or TRBV12-4 to TRBJ1-1; weak D call: TRBD1 (6 bases). V dropped 6 bases and J dropped 0 bases, with 20 bases sitting between them. The CDR3 runs 17 residues. In DNA, the CDR3 is TGTGCCAGCAGCTCGGCCCCCTCCGACAGGATGAACACTGAAGCTTTCTTT. Translated: CASSSAPSDRMNTEAFF.

This clonotype was seen a few times. This sequence joins TRBV12-3 or TRBV12-4 and TRBJ1-2; D ambiguous. Trimming shortened V by 3 bases and J by 7 bases, and 12 bases separated the two germline ends. This CDR3 contains 13 residues. The chain's CDR3 is CASSLAQRFGYTF. CDR3 in DNA: TGTGCCAGCAGTTTGGCACAGCGCTTTGGCTACACCTTC.

The chain recombines TRBV20-1 with TRBJ2-1; D may match TRBD1 or TRBD2 (6 bases each). Germline V gives CDR1 DFQATT, CDR2 SNEGSKA (reference sequence). This CDR3 is built from 15 residues. Between the trimmed V and J ends, which lost 3 bases and 3 bases, there was a span of 15 bases. The DNA for the CDR3 is TGCAGTGCTAGGGAGGGGGGATTTTACTACAATGAGCAGTTCTTC. Translation gives CSAREGGFYYNEQFF.

This clonotype was counted once. The V gene is TRBV29-1, the J gene TRBJ1-1; D unclear. The CDR3 length is 13 residues. Germline values: CDR1 SQVTM, CDR2 ANQGSEA. The V and J ends lost 2 bases and 0 bases respectively, with 7 bases between them. In nucleotides, the CDR3 is TGCAGCGTTGAAAGAATGATGAACACTGAAGCTTTCTTT. Translating it yields CSVERMMNTEAFF.

The V call is TRBV12-3 or TRBV12-4, the J call TRBJ2-1; 7 bases agree with TRBD2. This CDR3 region has 16 residues. Trimming cost V 5 bases and J 0 bases; bases outside gene matches: 7. CDR3 DNA: TGTGCCAGCAGTCGTCTGGGGGGGGGCTCCTACAATGAGCAGTTCTTC. Encoded protein: CASSRLGGGSYNEQFF.

This clonotype was found many times. The chain employs TRBV28 and TRBJ2-7, with D tentatively TRBD2 (6 bases). V was shortened by 4 bases and J by 3 bases, with 13 bases between the two germline ends. This CDR3 is built from 14 residues. Per the germline V gene, CDR1 is MDHEN and CDR2 is SYDVKM. CDR3 residues: CASSSQAGYYEQYF. The CDR3 DNA reads as TGTGCCAGCAGTTCCCAGGCGGGATACTACGAGCAGTACTTC. Full variable domain (missing parts from reference TRBV28 and TRBJ2-7): DVKVTQSSRYLVKRTGEKVFLECVQDMDHENMFWYRQDPGLGLRLIYFSYDVKMKEKGDIPEGYSVSREKKERFSLILESASTNQTSMYLCASSSQAGYYEQYFGPGTRLTVT.